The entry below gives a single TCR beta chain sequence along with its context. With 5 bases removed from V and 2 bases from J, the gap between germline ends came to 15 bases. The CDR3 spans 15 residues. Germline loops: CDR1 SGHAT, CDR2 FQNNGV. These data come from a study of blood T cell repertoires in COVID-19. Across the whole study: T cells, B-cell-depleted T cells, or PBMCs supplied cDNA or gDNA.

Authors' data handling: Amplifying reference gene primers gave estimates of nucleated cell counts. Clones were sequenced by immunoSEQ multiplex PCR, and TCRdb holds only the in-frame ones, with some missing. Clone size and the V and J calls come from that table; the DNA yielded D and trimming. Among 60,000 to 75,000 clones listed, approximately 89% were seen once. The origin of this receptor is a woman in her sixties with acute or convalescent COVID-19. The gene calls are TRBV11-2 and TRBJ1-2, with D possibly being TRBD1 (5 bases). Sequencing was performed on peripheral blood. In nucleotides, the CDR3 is TGTGCCAGCAGCAATATTCAGGGTTCAAACTATGGCTACACCTTC. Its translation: CASSNIQGSNYGYTF.